This T cell receptor beta chain originates from a study of CD8 T cells in ankylosing spondylitis (dated by TCRdb to the late 2010s). Describing the broader study: T cell receptor beta repertoires were profiled in healthy donors and ankylosing spondylitis patients so that disease-linked TCR variants could be found. The full study cohort was made up of approximately 24 ankylosing spondylitis patients and fewer than 120 healthy donors. Samples of peripheral blood were taken, and for ankylosing spondylitis patients, synovial fluid was collected as well. What the authors observed across the whole study: The disease-linked clones had a CD8+ phenotype and were found at relatively low frequencies in peripheral blood. Some motif variants were previously reported in synovial fluid and blood of reactive arthritis patients, suggesting common disease-initiation mechanisms. A TCR beta motif of several highly homologous amino acid variants appeared characteristic of blood from ankylosing spondylitis patients. The disease-linked clones were reported to be significantly enriched in matched synovial fluid samples from ankylosing spondylitis patients.

V sheds 3 bases and J sheds 5 bases, leaving 9 bases between their ends. Spanning cysteine to phenylalanine, the CDR3 consists of 12 amino acids. The read is trimmed to its CDR3 DNA, 36 bases read in frame from base 1. Per the germline V gene (reference sequence), DFQATT is the CDR1 and SNEGSKA is the CDR2. Sequenced on an Illumina HiSeq 2500. Quantitative 5'-RACE with molecular barcodes was the method used to prepare the TCR beta libraries. Per the original workflow: To identify disease-linked TCR variants, a new computational method was used, one built on a probabilistic model of VDJ rearrangement. TCRdb applied fastp at Q25 and MiXCR to the public reads, then kept only in-frame beta chains. CDR3 protein sequences are deduplicated, and each keeps its most common genes and DNA. The V and J calls were not made by the authors but by TCRdb's processing. In this sample the table shows approximately 500,000 distinct CDR3 sequences, about 12% of which occur a single time. Nearly 7% of the sample is held by the ten biggest clonotypes.

On this clonotype itself: Its antigen is still unknown. Base qualities were left out, and no much larger clone turns up one base away.

Here the chain combines TRBV20-1 and TRBJ2-3, with the D gene not clear enough to name. The clonotype comes from a male donor with ankylosing spondylitis. The specimen sequenced was blood, either unsorted or a sorted T cell fraction (not recorded which). The CDR3 in this case is CSARKNLDTQYF. DNA sequence: TGCAGTGCTAGGAAAAATTTAGATACGCAGTATTTT.